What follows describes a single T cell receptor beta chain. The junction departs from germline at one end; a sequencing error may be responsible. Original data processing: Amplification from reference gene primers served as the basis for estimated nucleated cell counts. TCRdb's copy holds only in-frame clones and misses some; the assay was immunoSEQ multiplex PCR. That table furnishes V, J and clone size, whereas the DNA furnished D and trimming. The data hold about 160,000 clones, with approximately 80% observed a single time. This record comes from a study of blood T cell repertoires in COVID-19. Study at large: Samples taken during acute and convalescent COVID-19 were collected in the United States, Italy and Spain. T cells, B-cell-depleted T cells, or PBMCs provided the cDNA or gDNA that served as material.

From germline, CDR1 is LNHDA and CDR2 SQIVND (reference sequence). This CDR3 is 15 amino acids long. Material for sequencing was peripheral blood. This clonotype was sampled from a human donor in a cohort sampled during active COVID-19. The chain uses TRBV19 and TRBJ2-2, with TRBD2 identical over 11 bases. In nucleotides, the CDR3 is TGTGCCAGTAGTACCGGGACTAGCGGAACCGGGGGGCTGTTTTTT. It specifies CASSTGTSGTGGLFF. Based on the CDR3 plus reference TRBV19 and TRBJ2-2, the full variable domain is DGGITQSPKYLFRKEGQNVTLSCEQNLNHDAMYWYRQDPGQGLRLIYYSQIVNDFQKGDIAEGYSVSREKKESFPLTVTSAQKNPTAFYLCASSTGTSGTGGLFFGEGSRLTVL.